This T cell receptor beta chain emerged from a study of T cell clones after liver transplantation. Study background: Samples came from ITN030ST, which attempted immunosuppression withdrawal within 2 years of liver transplantation. Apart from three HCV-positive recipients, transplants were for non-autoimmune, non-viral reasons.

Sequenced by immunoSEQ multiplex PCR; TCRdb stores in-frame clones only, minus some. The data contain 55,000 to 75,000 clones, nearly 95% of them singletons. CD3+CD4+ and CD3+CD8+ cells were FACS-sorted from thawed unstimulated PBMCs. This clonotype was sampled from a human patient who received a liver transplant. Some T cells may possibly be graft donor cells. This specimen was CD4+ T cells from blood, taken roughly 26 months after liver transplant.

The CDR3 here is CASMRLAGDGEQFF. CDR3 nucleotide sequence: TGTGCCAGCATGAGGCTAGCGGGAGACGGGGAGCAGTTCTTC. V usage is TRBV7-3 and J usage is TRBJ2-1, with TRBD2 identical over 10 bases. The J segment lost 10 bases and the V segment lost 7 bases, leaving 10 bases of the junction unmatched. This CDR3 contains 14 residues. Germline assignment: CDR1 SGHTA and CDR2 FQGTGA.